Listed below are T cell receptor beta chains from one sample, sequenced in a study of blood T cells in healthy people across ages. TCRdb re-called the 5' RACE reads through MiXCR, storing one row per CDR3 protein. The table lists around 970,000 distinct CDR3 sequences, just over 50% of them singletons. Sequenced: blood. Source of these receptors: an older woman in good health. The conserved cysteine and the conserved F or W are not part of the CDR3 here.

TRBJ2-7	TRBV4-2	ASSLSGQLQGVYEQY
TRBJ2-3	TRBV5-1	ASSLTGQGEQY
TRBJ2-7	TRBV7-3	ASSAGAWGYEQY
TRBJ1-2	TRBV12-3/TRBV12-4	ASTMVGGCRNYGYT
TRBJ1-5	TRBV4-2	ASRLDRSLNQPQH
TRBJ2-7	TRBV13	ASSSSGIPVSRYEQY
TRBJ1-5	TRBV20-1	SATTGVNQPQH
.	TRBV12-5	ASAEGGQEETQY
TRBJ2-5	TRBV27	ASRGRATQETQY
TRBJ2-1	TRBV9	ASRGRTSGGNEQF
TRBJ2-5	TRBV7-9	ASSPQAGTSGGNEQY
TRBJ2-3	TRBV7-2	ASRRLTDTQY
TRBJ2-1	TRBV28	ASRLVVNEQF
TRBJ2-4	TRBV10-3	AISESQGARGLDIQY
.	TRBV11-2	ASSLGGLKKTQY
TRBJ2-1	TRBV27	ASTSGVSSYNEQF
TRBJ2-7	TRBV6-6	ASRGTGKSSYEQY
TRBJ2-5	TRBV27	ASSWTGETQY
TRBJ1-1	TRBV14	ASSQGVGRMPF
TRBJ2-7	TRBV28	ASSLSGTVSYEQY
TRBJ2-2	TRBV20-1	SAAPGLAGGELF
TRBJ2-6	TRBV29-1	SVEVPLAGANVLT
TRBJ2-7	TRBV1	TSSREKGLAVYEQY
TRBJ1-2	TRBV20-1	SVTGESYGYT
TRBJ1-4	TRBV28	APIPLGQGNDNEKLF
TRBJ2-5	TRBV27	ASSFRVGQETQY
TRBJ2-7	TRBV7-2	ASSPQRTRLSYEQY
TRBJ2-7	TRBV7-2	ASSFERGLYEQY
TRBJ2-7	TRBV10-3	AISEGGPVYEQY
TRBJ1-6	TRBV20-1	SATRARDNSPLH
TRBJ1-4	TRBV27	ASSPGPLHELF
TRBJ2-7	TRBV7-9	ASSLSFGRRSYEQY
TRBJ2-4	TRBV7-2	AGSSGTGMNIQY
TRBJ2-7	TRBV25-1	ATSSRSGPPYEQY
TRBJ2-7	TRBV4-1	ASSQGTSGMFTYEQY
TRBJ2-1	TRBV20-1	SARGATSGHNEQF
TRBJ1-3	TRBV28	ASSLNSPGGNTIY
TRBJ2-1	TRBV7-2	ASSLVAGRVDEQF
TRBJ1-6	TRBV20-1	SATSLVYSPLH
TRBJ2-1	TRBV12-3/TRBV12-4	ASTGRGSPNEQF
TRBJ1-5	TRBV4-3	ASSQVRGNQPQH
TRBJ2-7	TRBV2	ASSGVHEQY
TRBJ2-7	TRBV6-2/TRBV6-3	ASRGLAGAPYEQY
TRBJ1-1	TRBV6-2/TRBV6-3	ASSYSRAPGTEAF
TRBJ1-4	TRBV28	ASSLSMLGGAVTNEKLF
.	TRBV20-1	SAPPGQGGKNIQY
TRBJ2-5	TRBV7-2	ASSLGVHSETQY
TRBJ1-2	TRBV7-2	ASSFQGASGGYT
TRBJ1-5	TRBV28	ASSRGFQPQH
TRBJ2-7	TRBV28	ASRPGLAGGYEQY
TRBJ1-1	TRBV29-1	SAQVLGASF
TRBJ2-1	TRBV20-1	SGMGLTYNEQF
TRBJ2-1	TRBV5-1	ASSFSPWEGSYNEQF
TRBJ2-5	TRBV20-1	SARVGAKTQY
TRBJ2-7	TRBV28	ASSTFSSYEQY
TRBJ1-5	TRBV6-2/TRBV6-3	ASRTRGVGDQPQH
TRBJ2-2	TRBV7-6	ASRDRTGDTGELF